Below, 21 T cell receptor beta chains from the same sample are listed, as sequenced in a study of cytomegalovirus exposure and HLA in healthy donors. Both 60 Vbeta primers and 13 Jbeta primers went into the PCR. Generated by immunoSEQ multiplex PCR, the TCRdb table keeps only in-frame clones and is missing some. The sample contains about 140,000 clones, approximately 80% of which appear only once. The sequencing input was PBMCs. The receptor set was obtained from a man younger than 40 in good health and CMV-seronegative.

This chain joins TRBV18 and TRBJ2-7; TRBD2 aligns across 13 bases. Germline V gene sequence: CDR1 KGHSH, CDR2 LQKENI. CDR3 length: 18 amino acids. V shed 1 base and J 5 bases; nucleotides not matched to a gene: 11. This chain's CDR3 is CASSPLVPLAGGPHEQYF. CDR3 DNA sequence: TGTGCCAGCTCACCACTGGTTCCACTAGCGGGAGGGCCCCACGAGCAGTACTTC. The entire variable domain, with the rest obtained from reference TRBV18 and TRBJ2-7, is as follows: NAGVMQNPRHLVRRRGQEARLRCSPMKGHSHVYWYRQLPEEGLKFMVYLQKENIIDESGMPKERFSAEFPKEGPSILRIQQVVRGDSAAYFCASSPLVPLAGGPHEQYFGPGTRLTVT.

This clone was recorded a few times. CDR3 nucleotide sequence: TGTGCCAGCAGCCTCTGGACACTATCCTACAATGAGCAGTTCTTC. Translation gives CASSLWTLSYNEQFF. This sequence joins TRBV28 and TRBJ2-1; TRBD1 might be the D (5 bases). The CDR3 is 15 amino acids. Looked up from germline, CDR1 is MDHEN and CDR2 is SYDVKM. V lost 6 bases and J 1 base, leaving 13 bases between the germline ends.

The gene calls are TRBV5-6 and TRBJ1-3, with D possibly TRBD1 on 5 matching bases. Germline V lookup: CDR1 SGHDT, CDR2 YYEEEE. Deletions cut 4 bases from V and 0 bases from J, with 11 bases between. The CDR3 length is 15 residues. The CDR3 protein is CASSATDTSGNTIYF. As DNA, the CDR3 is TGTGCCAGCAGCGCGACAGATACCTCTGGAAACACCATATATTTT. The full variable domain, rest sourced from reference TRBV5-6 and TRBJ1-3, is DAGVTQSPTHLIKTRGQQVTLRCSPKSGHDTVSWYQQALGQGPQFIFQYYEEEERQRGNFPDRFSGHQFPNYSSELNVNALLLGDSALYLCASSATDTSGNTIYFGEGSWLTVV.

The chain combines TRBV28 with TRBJ1-4; 7 nucleotides agree with TRBD1. In germline, CDR1 is MDHEN, CDR2 SYDVKM. CDR3 length: 14 residues. Unmatched junction bases numbered 3, after V lost 4 bases and J lost 4 bases. In nucleotides, the CDR3 is TGTGCCAGCAGTTCGGGACAGCATAATGAAAAACTGTTTTTT. Protein: CASSSGQHNEKLFF.

This clone was observed a single time. Written as DNA, the CDR3 is TGTGCCTGGGGTAGGGGGCTTCTTGAGCAGTTCTTC. Residues: CAWGRGLLEQFF. The J gene is TRBJ2-1, the V gene TRBV30; 7 bases map to TRBD1. J gave up 9 bases and V 5 bases, and 7 bases lay outside the gene matches. Germline CDR1 reads GTSNPN; CDR2 reads SVGIG (reference sequence). The CDR3 is 12 residues long.

This sequence joins TRBV7-9 and TRBJ1-5; TRBD1 matches at 8 bases. V was clipped by 1 base and J by 9 bases; unmatched bases: 8. The CDR3 has 15 residues. CDR1 and CDR2 from the germline V gene are SEHNR and FQNEAQ (reference sequence). The CDR3 DNA reads as TGTGCCAGCAGCTTAGACGGACAGGGCTCTGGGCCCCAGCATTTT. Encoded protein: CASSLDGQGSGPQHF.

The V gene is TRBV5-4, the J gene TRBJ1-2; no reliable D call. Germline V gives CDR1 SGHNT, CDR2 YYREEE (reference sequence). V was pared by 4 bases and J by 0 bases, with 10 bases between. CDR3 size: 14 residues. This CDR3 is CASSGGAANYGYTF. DNA for the CDR3: TGTGCCAGCAGCGGAGGCGCCGCTAACTATGGCTACACCTTC.

This chain links TRBV19 with TRBJ1-1; a possible D gene is TRBD1 (5 bases). CDR3 length equals 14 residues. The germline gives CDR1 LNHDA, CDR2 SQIVND (reference sequence). V shed 5 bases and J shed 5 bases, with 15 bases lying between them. The CDR3 region has the DNA TGTGCCAGTAGTTCTTCAGGGAGGGAGACTGAAGCTTTCTTT. It encodes CASSSSGRETEAFF. The full variable domain, its missing parts supplied by reference TRBV19 and TRBJ1-1, is DGGITQSPKYLFRKEGQNVTLSCEQNLNHDAMYWYRQDPGQGLRLIYYSQIVNDFQKGDIAEGYSVSREKKESFPLTVTSAQKNPTAFYLCASSSSGRETEAFFGQGTRLTVV.

CDR3 in DNA: TGTGCCAGTAGTATAGCGGGAGGGCAGGGTGAGCAGTTCTTC. It specifies CASSIAGGQGEQFF. V and J are TRBV19 and TRBJ2-1; 8 bases fit TRBD2. V lost 1 base to trimming and J lost 9 bases; unmatched junction nucleotides: 5. The CDR3 is 14 residues long. From germline, CDR1 is LNHDA and CDR2 SQIVND (reference sequence).

V usage is TRBV7-2 and J usage is TRBJ2-3; 14 bases fit TRBD2. Germline V gene sequence: CDR1 SGHTA, CDR2 FQGNSA. Germline trimming cut 7 bases from V and 2 bases from J; bases unmatched to any gene: 8. The CDR3 length is 17 residues. The CDR3: CASTGLAGGPNTDTQYF. CDR3 sequence (DNA): TGTGCCAGCACAGGACTAGCGGGAGGTCCCAACACAGATACGCAGTATTTT.

The genes are TRBV5-8 and TRBJ1-5; 7 bases are a match to TRBD1. This CDR3 is 18 amino acids long. CDR1 SGHTS and CDR2 YDEGEE come from the germline V gene. J was trimmed by 7 bases and V by 2 bases; bases with no gene match: 18. The CDR3 protein is CASSLLQGGRGCGQPQHF. In DNA form, the CDR3 reads TGTGCCAGCAGCTTACTGCAAGGGGGCAGGGGGTGCGGGCAGCCCCAGCATTTT. The complete variable domain, with remaining parts taken from reference TRBV5-8 and TRBJ1-5, reads EAGVTQSPTHLIKTRGQQATLRCSPISGHTSVYWYQQALGLGLQFLLWYDEGEERNRGNFPPRFSGRQFPNYSSELNVNALELEDSALYLCASSLLQGGRGCGQPQHFGDGTRLSIL.

V and J are TRBV27 and TRBJ2-7, with 8 bases aligning to TRBD2. V shed 2 bases and J 3 bases; nucleotides not matched to a gene: 12. Germline CDR1 and CDR2: MNHEY and SMNVEV (reference sequence). This CDR3 has 17 amino acids. The CDR3 here is CASSLPPSGSLHYEQYF. DNA of the CDR3: TGTGCCAGCAGTTTACCCCCTAGCGGGTCCCTACACTACGAGCAGTACTTC.

The chain uses TRBV5-1 and TRBJ2-1; 10 bases align to TRBD2. This CDR3 spans 15 amino acids. Unmatched junction bases numbered 8, after V lost 1 base and J lost 10 bases. Germline V gene sequence: CDR1 SGHRS, CDR2 YFSETQ. The CDR3 is CASSLQALAGEEQFF. CDR3 in DNA: TGCGCCAGCAGCTTGCAAGCCCTAGCGGGAGAAGAGCAGTTCTTC.

A few counts support this clone. The chain couples TRBV10-3 to TRBJ1-1; D unclear. Germline CDR1 ENHRY, CDR2 SYGVKD. V was trimmed by 0 bases and J by 4 bases, leaving 6 bases between them. CDR3 length: 13 residues. As DNA, the CDR3 is TGTGCCATCAGTGAGTCTGAGAGCACTGAAGCTTTCTTT. This sequence encodes CAISESESTEAFF.

This clone was detected a few times. This chain links TRBV19 with TRBJ1-5; D is unclear. V was trimmed by 4 bases and J by 9 bases, leaving 7 bases between them. The germline V gene has CDR1 LNHDA and CDR2 SQIVND (reference sequence). CDR3 length equals 11 residues. As DNA, the CDR3 is TGTGCCAGTAGTAAAGGAGGGCCCCAGCATTTT. Protein sequence: CASSKGGPQHF. The full variable domain, completed using reference TRBV19 and TRBJ1-5, is DGGITQSPKYLFRKEGQNVTLSCEQNLNHDAMYWYRQDPGQGLRLIYYSQIVNDFQKGDIAEGYSVSREKKESFPLTVTSAQKNPTAFYLCASSKGGPQHFGDGTRLSIL.

The rearrangement uses TRBV6-1 and TRBJ2-2; TRBD2 is a possible D gene (6 bases). The CDR3 runs 15 residues. Looked up from germline, CDR1 is MNHNS and CDR2 is SASEGT. The ends were cut back, 11 bases at V and 3 bases at J, with 19 bases in the middle. CDR3 in amino acids: CAGLEGRGDTGELFF. CDR3 sequence (DNA): TGTGCCGGACTGGAAGGGCGCGGGGACACCGGGGAGCTGTTTTTT.

The rearrangement uses TRBV21-1 and TRBJ2-7; TRBD1 is taken as the D call from the table, unchecked against the DNA. TRBV21-1 counts as a pseudogene. This CDR3 is 16 amino acids long. The CDR3 loop is CASSKGSGPGGNEQYF. CDR3 nucleotides: TGTGCCAGCAGCAAAGGAAGCGGGCCAGGGGGCAACGAGCAGTACTTC.

The V call is TRBV11-2, the J call TRBJ2-7; 11 nucleotides align to TRBD2. This CDR3 spans 16 amino acids. From germline, CDR1 is SGHAT and CDR2 FQNNGV. V gave up 2 bases and J gave up 2 bases; unmatched junction bases: 5. The CDR3 nucleotides are TGTGCCAGCAGCTTATACTCTAGCGGGAGGACCTACGAGCAGTACTTC. This gives the protein CASSLYSSGRTYEQYF.

This clone has a single count. The rearrangement links TRBV5-4 to TRBJ1-2; TRBD1 aligns across 8 bases. V was clipped by 1 base and J by 6 bases; unmatched bases: 5. The CDR3 extends over 14 amino acids. CDR1 is SGHNT, CDR2 YYREEE, per germline (reference sequence). The CDR3 here is CASSLTRGQDGYTF. CDR3 DNA: TGTGCCAGCAGCTTGACACGGGGACAGGATGGCTACACCTTC.

This chain joins TRBV29-1 and TRBJ2-1, with 10 bases that match TRBD2. J was trimmed by 8 bases and V by 0 bases; bases with no gene match: 10. Germline values: CDR1 SQVTM, CDR2 ANQGSEA. CDR3 length: 16 amino acids. The CDR3 here is CSVEDLKASGSDEQFF. The DNA of the CDR3 is TGCAGCGTTGAAGATCTTAAGGCTAGCGGGAGTGATGAGCAGTTCTTC.

This chain joins TRBV19 and TRBJ2-7, with 10 nucleotides matching TRBD2. V lost 5 bases and J lost 0; bases outside the gene matches: 4. Germline values: CDR1 LNHDA, CDR2 SQIVND (reference sequence). The CDR3 has 15 amino acids. As DNA, the CDR3 is TGTGCCAGTAGTGCGGCTAGCGGGAGCTCCTACGAGCAGTACTTC. Encoded protein: CASSAASGSSYEQYF.